This T cell receptor (beta chain) was observed in a study of cytomegalovirus exposure and HLA in healthy donors. Findings of the study overall: In a later analysis, an Asian-associated ancestry cluster reportedly showed fewer N-insertions than the roughly 690-donor mean.

PCR involved 60 Vbeta and 13 Jbeta primers. Sequencing was performed with immunoSEQ multiplex PCR; in TCRdb, only in-frame clones are kept and a portion is missing. The sample table sets out around 140,000 clones. The CDR3 contains 15 residues. Germline V gene data show CDR1 as SGHVS and CDR2 as FQNEAQ. The V and J ends lost 1 base and 0 bases respectively, with 10 bases between them. On this clone itself: Its specificity is not known.

The V call is TRBV7-8, the J call TRBJ2-7, with D perhaps matching TRBD1 (6 bases). The sequenced sample was PBMCs. The TCR originated in a male donor in good health and CMV-seronegative. Here the CDR3 reads CASSLGTELSYEQYF. The CDR3, as DNA: TGTGCCAGCAGCTTAGGGACAGAGCTCTCCTACGAGCAGTACTTC.